This TCR beta chain was found in a study of Ad26.COV2.S vaccination and SARS-CoV-2 variants. Turning to the study itself: Ad26.COV2.S, an intramuscular injection, was given once or twice 56 days apart. Study outcomes and limitations: Comparable non-spike TCR breadth was observed in vaccine and placebo recipients.

Method: immunoSEQ multiplex PCR; TCRdb's copy keeps in-frame clones and lacks some. Found here are around 450,000 clones, around 89% of them singletons; the top ten hold more than 1.5%. Regarding this clone: Its antigen is unidentified.

In germline, CDR1 is GTSNPN, CDR2 SVGIG (reference sequence). V lost 2 bases, J lost 6 bases, and 7 bases lay in between. The CDR3 totals 11 residues. The treatment denotes: 15 to 20 received Ad26.COV2.S at low or high dose, single or two shots; roughly five received placebo; per-sample allocation not given. Specimen acquisition occurred on day 63 following the initial vaccine or placebo injection. It was Wuhan-strain SARS-CoV-2 spike that the Ad26 vaccine vector expressed. V is TRBV30 and J is TRBJ1-2; D remains ambiguous. The sequence was collected from a person aged 18-65 years who received the Ad26.COV2.S COVID-19 vaccine or a placebo. The source material was peripheral blood, sampled in a trial of Ad26.COV2.S vaccine versus placebo. CDR3 DNA sequence: TGTGCCTGGAGTCTGACAAATGGCTACACCTTC. This sequence encodes CAWSLTNGYTF.